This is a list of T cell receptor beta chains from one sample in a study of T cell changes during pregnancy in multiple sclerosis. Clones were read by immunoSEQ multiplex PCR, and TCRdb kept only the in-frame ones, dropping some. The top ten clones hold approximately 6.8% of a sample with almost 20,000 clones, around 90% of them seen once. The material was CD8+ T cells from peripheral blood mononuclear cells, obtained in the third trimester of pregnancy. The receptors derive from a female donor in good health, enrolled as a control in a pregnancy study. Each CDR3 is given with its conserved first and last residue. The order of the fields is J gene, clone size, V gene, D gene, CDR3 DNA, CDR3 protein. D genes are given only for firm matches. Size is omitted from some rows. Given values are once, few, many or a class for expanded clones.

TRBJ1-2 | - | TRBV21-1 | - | TGTGCCAACCTAACCCCGACAGCCAGCATTCCCCGGGGCTACACCTTC | CANLTPTASIPRGYTF
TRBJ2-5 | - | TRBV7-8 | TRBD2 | TGTGCCAGTACGACTAGCGGGTACCAAGAGACCCAGTACTTC | CASTTSGYQETQYF
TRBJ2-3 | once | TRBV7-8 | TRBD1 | TGTGCCAGCAGCTCCGAGGACAGGAACACAGATACGCAGTATTTT | CASSSEDRNTDTQYF
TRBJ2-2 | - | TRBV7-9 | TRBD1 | TGTGCCAGCAGCTCCGGGACAGGGGGCACCGGGGAGCTGTTTTTT | CASSSGTGGTGELFF
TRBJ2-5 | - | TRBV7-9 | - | TGTGCCAGCAGCTTTGAGGTCGAAGAGACCCAGTACTTC | CASSFEVEETQYF
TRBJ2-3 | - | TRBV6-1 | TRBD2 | TGTGCCAGCAGTATAGCGGGGGGGCCCGATACGCAGTATTTT | CASSIAGGPDTQYF
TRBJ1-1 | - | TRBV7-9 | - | TGTGCCAGCAGCCCGCGTAGGGGAATGAACACTGAAGCTTTCTTT | CASSPRRGMNTEAFF
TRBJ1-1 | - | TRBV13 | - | TGTGCCAGCAGCTGGGGGGTCGCCACTGAAGCTTTCTTT | CASSWGVATEAFF
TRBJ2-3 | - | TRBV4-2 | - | TGTGCCAGCAGCCAAGAGGGGAGAGGGGGGGCAGATACGCAGTATTTT | CASSQEGRGGADTQYF
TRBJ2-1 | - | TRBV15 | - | TGTGCCACCACCGAGACTAGCTCCTACAATGAGCAGTTCTTC | CATTETSSYNEQFF
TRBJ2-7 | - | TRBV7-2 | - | TGTGCCAGCAGCTTAGCGACGGGTGGTCTACATTCCTACGAGCAGTACTTC | CASSLATGGLHSYEQYF
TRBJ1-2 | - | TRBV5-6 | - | TGTGCCAGCAGCTTTCGGGCCCCGAGAGGGGAGGGTGGCTACACCTTC | CASSFRAPRGEGGYTF
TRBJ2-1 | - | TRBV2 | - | TGTGCCATCGGACAGCCCTCCTACAATGAGCAGTTCTTC | CAIGQPSYNEQFF
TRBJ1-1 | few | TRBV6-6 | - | TGTGCCAGCAGTCCCACCACAGGAGACACTGAAGCTTTCTTT | CASSPTTGDTEAFF
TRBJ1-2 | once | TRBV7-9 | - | TGTGCCAGCAGCTTAGCCGGGGGGGTCCCACGGAATGGCTACACCTTC | CASSLAGGVPRNGYTF
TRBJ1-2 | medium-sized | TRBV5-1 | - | TGCGCCAGCAGCTCCGGGAGGGTGACCTATGGCTACACCTTC | CASSSGRVTYGYTF
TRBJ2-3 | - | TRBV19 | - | TGTGCCAGTAGTATACTCCTAGAGGATACGCAGTATTTT | CASSILLEDTQYF
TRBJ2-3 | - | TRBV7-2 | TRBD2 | TGTGCCAGCAGCGCTACTAGCGGGAGCACAGATACGCAGTATTTT | CASSATSGSTDTQYF
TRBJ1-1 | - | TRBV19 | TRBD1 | TGTGCCAGTAGTATCTCAGGGGGCTCTGAAGCTTTCTTT | CASSISGGSEAFF
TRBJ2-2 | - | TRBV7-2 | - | TGTGCCAGCAGCCTCCTTGGGGGGGCTATTTACACCGGGGAGCTGTTTTTT | CASSLLGGAIYTGELFF
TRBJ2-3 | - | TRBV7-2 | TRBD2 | TGTGCCAGCAGCGTTACTAGCGCAGATACGCAGTATTTT | CASSVTSADTQYF
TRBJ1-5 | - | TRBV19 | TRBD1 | TGTGCCAGTAACACCGGGACAGGGTATGTCCAGCCCCAGCATTTT | CASNTGTGYVQPQHF
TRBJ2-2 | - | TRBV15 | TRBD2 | TGTGCCACCAGCAGAGAGGGGCTAAGCGGGGGGCGGAACACCGGGGAGCTGTTTTTT | CATSREGLSGGRNTGELFF
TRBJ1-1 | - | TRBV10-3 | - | TGTGCCATCACCGAAAAAGAAGGGGGAGCCACTGAAGCTTTCTTT | CAITEKEGGATEAFF
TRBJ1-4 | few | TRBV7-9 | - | TGTGCCAGCAGTACGGACACGCTGCATCCCGAAAAACTGTTTTTT | CASSTDTLHPEKLFF
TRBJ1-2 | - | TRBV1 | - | TGCACCAGCAGCCACCCGATCGGACAGGGGGGAGACTATGGCTACACCTTC | CTSSHPIGQGGDYGYTF
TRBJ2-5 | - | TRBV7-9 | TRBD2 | TGTGCCAGCAGCTTACCCCCGGGGACTAGCGGGGGGGAGACCCAGTACTTC | CASSLPPGTSGGETQYF
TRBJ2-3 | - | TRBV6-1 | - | TGTGCCACCGGGAGACCCTACACAGATACGCAGTATTTT | CATGRPYTDTQYF
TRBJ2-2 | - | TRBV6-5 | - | TGTGCCAGCTTCTGGGGGCCCAACACCGGGGAGCTGTTTTTT | CASFWGPNTGELFF
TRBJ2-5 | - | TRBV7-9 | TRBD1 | TGTGCCAGCAGCGCTGCGCCCGGACAGGGTAATGAGACCCAGTACTTC | CASSAAPGQGNETQYF
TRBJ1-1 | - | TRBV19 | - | TGTGCCAGTAGTACCCGACTCGGTGGGAACACTGAAGCTTTCTTT | CASSTRLGGNTEAFF
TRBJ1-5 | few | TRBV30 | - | TGTGCCTGGGCTCCGGGACTCTCCAATCAGCCCCAGCATTTT | CAWAPGLSNQPQHF
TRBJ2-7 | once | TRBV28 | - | TGTGCCAGCCAAAAAGTGGAGGGTGGGTCCTACGAGCAGTACTTC | CASQKVEGGSYEQYF
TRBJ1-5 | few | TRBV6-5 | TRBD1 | TGTGCCAGCAGCCCGGACAGGGGGAATCAGCCCCAGCATTTT | CASSPDRGNQPQHF
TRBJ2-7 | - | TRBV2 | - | TGTGCCAGCAGTTATACTTCGGGACATAACTACGAGCAGTACTTC | CASSYTSGHNYEQYF
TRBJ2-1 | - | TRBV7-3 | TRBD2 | TGTGCCAGCAGCTTAGGCGGGGGTCTGTACAATGAGCAGTTCTTC | CASSLGGGLYNEQFF
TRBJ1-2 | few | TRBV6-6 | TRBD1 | TGTGCCAGCAGTACCCGGACAGGGAGGGCCAAAGGCTACACCTTC | CASSTRTGRAKGYTF
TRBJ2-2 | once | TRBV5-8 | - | TGTGCCAGCAGAGAGACAGAACACACCGGGGAGCTGTTTTTT | CASRETEHTGELFF
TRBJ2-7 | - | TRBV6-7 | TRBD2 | TGTGCCAGCAGTACCGTAGCGGGGGTCTACGAGCAGTACTTC | CASSTVAGVYEQYF
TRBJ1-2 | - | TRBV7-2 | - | TGTGCCAGCAGCTTCGGGGGGGGTGCCCTCTATGGCTACACCTTC | CASSFGGGALYGYTF
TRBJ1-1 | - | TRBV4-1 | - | TGCGCCAGCAGCCAAGACGTGTGGGCTGGGACTGAAGCTTTCTTT | CASSQDVWAGTEAFF
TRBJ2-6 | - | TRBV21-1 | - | TGTGCCAGCCAAGCGGAGGACAGGGGACACTCTGGGGCCAACGTCCTGACTTTC | CASQAEDRGHSGANVLTF
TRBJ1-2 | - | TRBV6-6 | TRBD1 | TGTGCCAGCAGTTATTACCGACAGGGATACTATGGCTACACCTTC | CASSYYRQGYYGYTF
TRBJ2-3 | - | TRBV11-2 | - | TGTGCCAGCAGCTTAGACCCGGGGGATACGCAGTATTTT | CASSLDPGDTQYF
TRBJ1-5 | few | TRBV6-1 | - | TGTGCCAGCAGTACCTACAGGGAGAGTCAGCCCCAGCATTTT | CASSTYRESQPQHF
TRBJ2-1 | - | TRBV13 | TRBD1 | TGTGCCAGCAGCATTGGGACAGTTGCGCTCTTC | CASSIGTVALF
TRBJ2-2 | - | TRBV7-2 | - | TGTGCCAGCAGCTCCCCCGACTTCCCCGGGGAGCTGTTTTTT | CASSSPDFPGELFF
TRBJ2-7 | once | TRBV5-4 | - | TGTGCCAGCAGCTCGGGACTTTCCTACGAGCAGTACTTC | CASSSGLSYEQYF
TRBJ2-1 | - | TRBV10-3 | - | TGTGCCAGCAGTCACGGGGGTGAGCAGTTCTTC | CASSHGGEQFF
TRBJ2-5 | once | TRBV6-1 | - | TGTGCCAGCAGTGAATCCTGGGGGCTGGGAGAGACCCAGTACTTC | CASSESWGLGETQYF
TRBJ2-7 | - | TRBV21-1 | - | TGTGCCAGCAGCAAATGGCTAGCGGGACTCTACGAGCAGTACTTC | CASSKWLAGLYEQYF
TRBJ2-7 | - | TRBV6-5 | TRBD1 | TGTGCCGTCAGGGGGCCGGGGCGAAACTACGAGCAGTACTTC | CAVRGPGRNYEQYF
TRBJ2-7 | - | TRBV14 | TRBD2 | TGTGCCAGCAGCCCTCTAGCGGGAGAAGGGTTCGAGCAGTACTTC | CASSPLAGEGFEQYF
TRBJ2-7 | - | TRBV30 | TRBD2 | TGTGCCTGGAGTGTAAGCGGGGGGTACGAGCAGTACTTC | CAWSVSGGYEQYF
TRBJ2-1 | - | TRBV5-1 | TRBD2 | TGCGCCAGCAGCCCCACGGGGGGTCAGGAGCAGTTCTTC | CASSPTGGQEQFF
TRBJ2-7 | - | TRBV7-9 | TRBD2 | TGTGCCAGCTCCGGGACTAGCGGGACCTACGAGCAGTACTTC | CASSGTSGTYEQYF
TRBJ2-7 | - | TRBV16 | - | TGTGCCAGCAGCCAATCCAGGCAGGGCAACGAGCAGTACTTC | CASSQSRQGNEQYF
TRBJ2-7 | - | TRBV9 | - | TGTGCCAGCAGCGTAGGCTCAGAATCCTACGAGCAGTACTTC | CASSVGSESYEQYF
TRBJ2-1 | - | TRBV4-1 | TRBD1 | TGCGCCAGCAGCCAACCCTTGACAGGGAACAATGAGCAGTTCTTC | CASSQPLTGNNEQFF
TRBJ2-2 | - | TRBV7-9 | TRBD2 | TGTGCCAGCGATGGCGGGAGATTCCCCGGGGAGCTGTTTTTT | CASDGGRFPGELFF